Listed here are 20 T cell receptor beta chains from one sample, sequenced in a study of radiotherapy plus CTLA-4 blockade in lung cancer. Profiling relied on immunoSEQ multiplex PCR, and the TCRdb table lists in-frame clones only, not all of them. The sample yields over 35,000 clones, around 77% seen once. The specimen comprised peripheral blood, sampled from a patient treated with radiotherapy plus ipilimumab. These receptors came from a human donor with non-small cell lung cancer whose response to radiotherapy plus ipilimumab could not be evaluated.

The chain's CDR3 is CASSLDRGQPQHF. CDR3 nucleotide sequence: TGTGCCAGCAGCTTAGATCGGGGTCAGCCCCAGCATTTT. The rearrangement uses TRBV11-2 and TRBJ1-5, with no clear D. V was clipped by 0 bases and J by 6 bases, with 6 bases between them. The CDR3 sequence is 13 residues long. Germline CDR1 is SGHAT and CDR2 is FQNNGV.

The V call is TRBV18, the J call TRBJ1-1; a weak D match, TRBD1 (6 bases). The CDR3 contains 14 residues. Trimming cost V 3 bases and J 6 bases, with 14 bases left between them. Germline V lookup: CDR1 KGHSH, CDR2 LQKENI. The CDR3 protein is CASSPANRAAEAFF. The CDR3 bases are TGTGCCAGCTCACCGGCGAACAGGGCGGCTGAAGCTTTCTTT.

This chain connects TRBV20-1 to TRBJ1-2; D call uncertain. Germline V CDR1 and CDR2: DFQATT, SNEGSKA (reference sequence). CDR3 length: 11 residues. The CDR3 coding sequence is TGCAGCTCATACGCTAATGATGGCTACACCTTC. Translating gives CSSYANDGYTF.

This clone appeared once. The chain joins TRBV15 to TRBJ1-1; D possibly corresponds to TRBD1 (5 bases). In germline, CDR1 is LNHNV, CDR2 YYDKDF (reference sequence). There are 13 residues in the CDR3. With 3 bases removed from V and 0 bases from J, the gap between germline ends came to 5 bases. The CDR3 sequence: CATSSRVNTEAFF. CDR3 sequence (DNA): TGTGCCACCAGCAGCAGGGTGAACACTGAAGCTTTCTTT.

CDR3 DNA: TGTGCCAGCAGCTTGATGAGGGGCAATCAGCCCCAGCATTTT. It yields the protein CASSLMRGNQPQHF. The genes are TRBV5-8 and TRBJ1-5; D gene uncertain. Trimming pared 1 base from V and 2 bases from J, leaving 7 bases between. Germline assignment: CDR1 SGHTS and CDR2 YDEGEE. CDR3 length: 14 amino acids.

This chain links TRBV30 with TRBJ2-7; no clear D gene. The germline V gene encodes CDR1 GTSNPN and CDR2 SVGIG (reference sequence). With 0 bases removed from V and 2 bases from J, the gap between germline ends came to 11 bases. CDR3 length equals 14 residues. CDR3 residues: CAWSVKSPPYEQYF. CDR3 sequence (DNA): TGTGCCTGGAGTGTAAAGAGTCCACCCTACGAGCAGTACTTC.

This clone has just one count. This chain connects TRBV5-1 to TRBJ2-7; tentatively, D is TRBD1 (5 bases). The CDR3 covers 14 residues. Deletions cut 3 bases from V and 2 bases from J, with 12 bases between. Germline V gene sequence: CDR1 SGHRS, CDR2 YFSETQ. The CDR3 DNA reads as TGCGCCAGCAGCTCCCGACAGAGAACCTACGAGCAGTACTTC. This gives the protein CASSSRQRTYEQYF. Filled out from reference TRBV5-1 and TRBJ2-7, the complete variable domain reads KAGVTQTPRYLIKTRGQQVTLSCSPISGHRSVSWYQQTPGQGLQFLFEYFSETQRNKGNFPGRFSGRQFSNSRSEMNVSTLELGDSALYLCASSSRQRTYEQYFGPGTRLTVT.

This chain's CDR3 is CASSLVQGAGQPQHF. In nucleotides, the CDR3 is TGTGCCAGCAGTTTGGTACAGGGGGCAGGTCAGCCCCAGCATTTT. The gene calls are TRBV27 and TRBJ1-5; 9 bases fit TRBD1. The ends lost 3 bases at V and 6 bases at J; junction bases unmatched: 6. The CDR3 covers 15 residues. Germline V gene data show CDR1 as MNHEY and CDR2 as SMNVEV (reference sequence).

V is TRBV11-2 and J is TRBJ2-7, with D tentatively TRBD1 (8 bases). Germline loops: CDR1 SGHAT, CDR2 FQNNGV. V lost 4 bases, J lost 7 bases, and 14 bases lay in between. There are 13 residues in the CDR3. The CDR3 is CASSSDREGEQYF. The CDR3 region has the DNA TGTGCCAGCAGCTCGGACAGGGAGGGTGAGCAGTACTTC.

The rearrangement uses TRBV7-9 and TRBJ1-6; D is perhaps TRBD1 (6 bases). CDR3 length: 15 amino acids. Between the trimmed V and J ends, which lost 2 bases and 7 bases, there was a span of 12 bases. Germline V gene data show CDR1 as SEHNR and CDR2 as FQNEAQ (reference sequence). The CDR3 region is CASSLLGAWNSPLHF. CDR3 DNA: TGTGCCAGCAGCTTATTGGGGGCATGGAATTCACCCCTCCACTTT.

V gene TRBV19 combines with J gene TRBJ2-3; D might be TRBD1 (6 bases). This CDR3 region has 15 residues. Germline loops: CDR1 LNHDA, CDR2 SQIVND (reference sequence). Trimming pared 9 bases from V and 6 bases from J, leaving 22 bases between. The CDR3 sequence: CASLPRGSLSDTQYF. CDR3 in DNA: TGTGCCAGCTTACCAAGGGGGTCGCTTAGCGATACGCAGTATTTT.

The genes are TRBV7-3 and TRBJ2-6, with D possibly TRBD1 on 6 matching bases. With 4 bases removed from V and 2 bases from J, the gap between germline ends came to 9 bases. Looked up from germline, CDR1 is SGHTA and CDR2 is FQGTGA. The length of the CDR3 is 15 residues. CDR3 sequence (DNA): TGTGCCAGCAGCTACACAGGGCCTGGGGCCAACGTCCTGACTTTC. Its translation: CASSYTGPGANVLTF.

Regarding this clone: A junction end diverges from the germline sequence, so it may reflect a read error. V and J are TRBV23-1 and TRBJ2-1; D is possibly TRBD2 (6 bases). TRBV23-1 is designated an ORF whose function remains uncertain. The CDR3 loop spans 15 amino acids. The CDR3 loop reads CASSHHPGAYIEQFF. The DNA for the CDR3 is TGCGCCAGCAGTCACCATCCGGGAGCCTACATTGAGCAGTTCTTC.

This clone has just one count. The rearrangement links TRBV6-5 to TRBJ2-2, with D maybe TRBD2 (5 bases). This CDR3 is 14 amino acids long. Germline V gene data show CDR1 as MNHEY and CDR2 as SVGAGI. The V and J ends lost 2 bases and 7 bases respectively, with 11 bases between them. CDR3 sequence reads: CASSYHSEYGELFF. The CDR3 DNA sequence: TGTGCCAGCAGTTACCATAGCGAGTACGGGGAGCTGTTTTTT.

The chain couples TRBV30 to TRBJ1-2, with D hard to call. V shed 3 bases and J shed 10 bases, with 24 bases lying between them. The CDR3 consists of 15 residues. Germline V CDR1 and CDR2: GTSNPN, SVGIG (reference sequence). This CDR3 is CAWRKLYDEEKTYTF. The CDR3 DNA follows: TGTGCCTGGAGGAAACTCTACGACGAGGAAAAGACCTACACCTTC.

The chain carries TRBV5-4 and TRBJ1-2; D unresolved. In germline, CDR1 is SGHNT, CDR2 YYREEE (reference sequence). The CDR3 runs to 15 residues. V lost 1 base to trimming and J lost 1 base, with 11 bases between them. The CDR3 bases are TGTGCCAGCAGCTTGACGGTTCTTGGTAACTATGGCTACACCTTC. Translation gives CASSLTVLGNYGYTF.

In its sample, this clone was seen once. The rearrangement joins TRBV5-4 to TRBJ2-5; 7 bases are a match to TRBD1. The J call may not be correct, given that the DNA end is closer to TRBJ2-7. Germline V CDR1 and CDR2: SGHNT, YYREEE (reference sequence). The CDR3 consists of 14 residues. The CDR3 spells CASSSGDRSYEQYF. CDR3 nucleotide sequence: TGTGCCAGCAGCTCAGGGGACAGATCCTACGAGCAGTACTTC.

Turning to this clone: In the same sample, other DNA sequences code for this CDR3. V gene TRBV25-1 combines with J gene TRBJ1-4; TRBD1 agrees at 7 bases. This CDR3 has 15 amino acids. From germline, CDR1 is MGHDK and CDR2 SYGVNS. J was trimmed by 8 bases and V by 4 bases; bases with no gene match: 10. The CDR3 sequence is CASSAHRGQGEKLFF. DNA of the CDR3: TGTGCCAGCAGTGCTCACAGGGGCCAAGGCGAAAAACTGTTTTTT.

The chain carries TRBV7-9 and TRBJ2-1; D is perhaps TRBD2 (5 bases). Per the germline V gene, CDR1 is SEHNR and CDR2 is FQNEAQ (reference sequence). V lost 1 base to trimming and J lost 3 bases, with 16 bases between them. The CDR3 sequence is 17 residues long. CDR3 nucleotides: TGTGCCAGCAGCTTAGGGGGATATCTGAGGGACTACAATGAGCAGTTCTTC. Protein sequence: CASSLGGYLRDYNEQFF.

This sequence joins TRBV30 and TRBJ2-3; 12 bases line up with TRBD1. The CDR3 contains 16 residues. CDR1 and CDR2 (germline): GTSNPN, SVGIG (reference sequence). V lost 3 bases, J lost 4 bases, and 8 bases stayed unmatched. CDR3 DNA sequence: TGTGCCTGGAGAGCCGGCGGGACAGGGGGCGCAGATACGCAGTATTTT. The encoded protein is CAWRAGGTGGADTQYF.